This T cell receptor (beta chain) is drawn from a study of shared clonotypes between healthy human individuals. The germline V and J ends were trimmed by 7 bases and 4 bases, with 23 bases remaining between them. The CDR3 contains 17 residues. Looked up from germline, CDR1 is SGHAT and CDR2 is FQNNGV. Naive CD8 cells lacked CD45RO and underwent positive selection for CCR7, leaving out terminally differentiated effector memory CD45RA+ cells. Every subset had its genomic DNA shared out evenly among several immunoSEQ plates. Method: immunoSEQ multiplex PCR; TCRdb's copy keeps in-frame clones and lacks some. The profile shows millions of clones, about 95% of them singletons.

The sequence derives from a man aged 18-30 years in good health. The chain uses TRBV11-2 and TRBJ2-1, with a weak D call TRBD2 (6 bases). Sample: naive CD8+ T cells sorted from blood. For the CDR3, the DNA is TGTGCCAGCACTATCACGGGGGACCTGGTAATTTACAATGAGCAGTTCTTC. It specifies CASTITGDLVIYNEQFF.